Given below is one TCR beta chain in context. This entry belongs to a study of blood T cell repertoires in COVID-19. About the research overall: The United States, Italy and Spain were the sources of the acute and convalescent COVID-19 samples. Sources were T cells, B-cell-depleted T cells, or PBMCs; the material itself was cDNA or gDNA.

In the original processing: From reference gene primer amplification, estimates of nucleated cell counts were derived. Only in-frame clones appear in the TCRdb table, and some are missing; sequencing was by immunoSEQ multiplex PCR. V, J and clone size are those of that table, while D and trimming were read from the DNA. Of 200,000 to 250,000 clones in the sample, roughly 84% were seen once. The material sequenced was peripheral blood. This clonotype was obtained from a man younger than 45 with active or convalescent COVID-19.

The CDR3 spells CASSVAQDQMWAFF. CDR3 nucleotides: TGTGCCAGCAGCGTAGCACAGGACCAAATGTGGGCTTTCTTT. The chain carries TRBV9 and TRBJ1-1; D is possibly TRBD1 (5 bases). Trimming removed 0 bases at V and 11 bases at J, with 17 bases between. CDR1 is SGDLS, CDR2 YYNGEE, per germline. CDR3 length: 14 amino acids. Drawing the rest from reference TRBV9 and TRBJ1-1, the complete variable domain is DSGVTQTPKHLITATGQRVTLRCSPRSGDLSVYWYQQSLDQGLQFLIQYYNGEERAKGNILERFSAQQFPDLHSELNLSSLELGDSALYFCASSVAQDQMWAFFGQGTRLTVV.